This is a list of T cell receptor beta chains from one sample in a study of shared clonotypes between healthy human individuals. TCRdb's copy holds only in-frame clones and misses some; the assay was immunoSEQ multiplex PCR. The table lists about 1.5 million clones, 98% of them singletons. The sequencing input was naive CD4+ T cells sorted from blood. These receptors all come from a man younger than 45 in good health. Both conserved end residues are part of each CDR3. The order of the fields is clone size, V gene, D gene, J gene, CDR3 protein, CDR3 DNA. D genes are given only for firm matches. Rows give clone size only sometimes, using once, few, many, or a class for an expanded clone.

size: -
V: TRBV6-1
D: -
J: TRBJ2-7
CDR3: CASSGAGRTYEQYF
DNA: TGTGCCAGCAGCGGGGCGGGCCGAACCTACGAGCAGTACTTC

size: -
V: TRBV13
D: TRBD2
J: TRBJ2-3
CDR3: CASSPGTSGRPTDTQYF
DNA: TGTGCCAGCAGCCCTGGGACTAGCGGGAGGCCCACAGATACGCAGTATTTT

size: -
V: TRBV11-2
D: TRBD1
J: TRBJ1-5
CDR3: CASSFTGDSNQPQHF
DNA: TGTGCCAGCAGCTTCACAGGGGATAGCAATCAGCCCCAGCATTTT

size: -
V: TRBV18
D: TRBD1
J: TRBJ1-4
CDR3: CASSPSGTVATNEKLFF
DNA: TGTGCCAGCTCACCATCCGGGACAGTTGCAACTAATGAAAAACTGTTTTTT

size: -
V: TRBV10-2
D: -
J: TRBJ2-7
CDR3: CASSELKGAYYEQYF
DNA: TGCGCCAGCAGTGAACTGAAGGGAGCCTACTACGAGCAGTACTTC

size: -
V: TRBV11-2
D: TRBD1
J: TRBJ2-7
CDR3: CASSSPGTGVLNGLPSQYF
DNA: TGTGCCAGCAGCTCGCCCGGGACAGGGGTTCTTAACGGGCTTCCCTCGCAGTACTTC

size: once
V: TRBV13
D: -
J: TRBJ1-5
CDR3: CASPTSGNQPQHF
DNA: TGTGCCAGCCCGACTAGTGGCAATCAGCCCCAGCATTTT

size: -
V: TRBV9
D: -
J: TRBJ2-7
CDR3: CAREGGEGFGYEQYF
DNA: TGTGCCAGAGAGGGGGGAGAAGGGTTTGGCTACGAGCAGTACTTC

size: -
V: TRBV7-9
D: -
J: TRBJ1-1
CDR3: CASSLASLRETPNTEAFF
DNA: TGTGCCAGCAGCTTAGCAAGTTTACGGGAAACCCCAAACACTGAAGCTTTCTTT

size: -
V: TRBV4-3
D: TRBD2
J: TRBJ2-3
CDR3: CASSQEWGLAVDTQYF
DNA: TGCGCCAGCAGCCAGGAATGGGGACTAGCGGTAGATACGCAGTATTTT

size: -
V: TRBV10-3
D: -
J: TRBJ2-7
CDR3: CAISEGFYEQYF
DNA: TGTGCCATCAGTGAGGGGTTCTACGAGCAGTACTTC

size: -
V: TRBV5-1
D: -
J: TRBJ2-1
CDR3: CASSLAKGEQFF
DNA: TGCGCCAGCAGCTTGGCCAAAGGTGAGCAGTTCTTC

size: -
V: TRBV5-1
D: TRBD2
J: TRBJ2-1
CDR3: CASSTVAGVNNEQFF
DNA: TGCGCCAGCAGCACAGTAGCGGGAGTTAATAATGAGCAGTTCTTC

size: -
V: TRBV9
D: TRBD1
J: TRBJ2-2
CDR3: CASSVGGQGKTGELFF
DNA: TGTGCCAGCAGCGTAGGGGGACAGGGGAAGACCGGGGAGCTGTTTTTT

size: -
V: TRBV4-3
D: -
J: TRBJ2-5
CDR3: CASSQERPPVETQYF
DNA: TGCGCCAGCAGCCAAGAGAGACCCCCGGTGGAGACCCAGTACTTC

size: -
V: TRBV5-6
D: -
J: TRBJ2-7
CDR3: CASSLATWGEQYF
DNA: TGTGCCAGCAGCTTGGCGACCTGGGGCGAGCAGTACTTC

size: -
V: TRBV6-6
D: -
J: TRBJ2-1
CDR3: CASSQVLGVLNEQFF
DNA: TGTGCCAGCAGCCAAGTCTTGGGGGTTTTAAATGAGCAGTTCTTC

size: -
V: TRBV5-4
D: TRBD2
J: TRBJ2-5
CDR3: CASSDPSGMETQYF
DNA: TGTGCCAGCAGCGACCCTAGCGGGATGGAGACCCAGTACTTC

size: -
V: TRBV7-9
D: -
J: TRBJ1-1
CDR3: CATGTEGTEAFF
DNA: TGTGCCACCGGGACGGAAGGGACTGAAGCTTTCTTT

size: -
V: TRBV7-9
D: TRBD2
J: TRBJ2-7
CDR3: CASSLGTSGSYRYEQYF
DNA: TGTGCCAGCAGCTTAGGGACTAGCGGGAGTTATAGGTACGAGCAGTACTTC

size: -
V: TRBV2
D: -
J: TRBJ2-7
CDR3: CASSEVRQGLREQYF
DNA: TGTGCCAGCAGTGAAGTTCGGCAGGGTCTACGCGAGCAGTACTTC

size: -
V: TRBV7-8
D: -
J: TRBJ2-4
CDR3: CASSLVTGLRKNIQYF
DNA: TGTGCCAGCAGCTTAGTTACCGGACTTCGGAAAAACATTCAGTACTTC

size: -
V: TRBV5-1
D: TRBD2
J: TRBJ2-1
CDR3: CASSFLAGGGNEQFF
DNA: TGCGCCAGCAGCTTTCTAGCGGGAGGGGGCAATGAGCAGTTCTTC

size: -
V: TRBV11-2
D: -
J: TRBJ1-2
CDR3: CASSLVGGPTHYGYTF
DNA: TGTGCCAGCAGCTTAGTGGGAGGCCCGACACACTATGGCTACACCTTC

size: -
V: TRBV6-4
D: TRBD1
J: TRBJ2-3
CDR3: CASSGTGGKDTQYF
DNA: TGTGCCAGCAGTGGGACAGGGGGCAAGGATACGCAGTATTTT

size: -
V: TRBV7-9
D: TRBD2
J: TRBJ2-7
CDR3: CASSPWGGLYEQYF
DNA: TGTGCCAGCAGTCCCTGGGGAGGGCTCTACGAGCAGTACTTC

size: -
V: TRBV4-3
D: -
J: TRBJ2-3
CDR3: CASSQEGAHTDTQYF
DNA: TGCGCCAGCAGCCAAGAGGGCGCGCACACAGATACGCAGTATTTT

size: -
V: TRBV7-3
D: -
J: TRBJ2-1
CDR3: CASSLTGDGYNEQFF
DNA: TGTGCCAGCAGCTTAACCGGCGACGGGTACAATGAGCAGTTCTTC